Following are 20 T cell receptor beta chains from one sample sequenced in a study of shared clonotypes between healthy human individuals. Profiling relied on immunoSEQ multiplex PCR, and the TCRdb table lists in-frame clones only, not all of them. In the table there are 470,000 or so clones, almost 80% of which are singletons. Sequenced sample: PBMCs. All receptors derive from a woman in her forties in good health. Some clones in this sample may be carry-over from other donors' samples.

In DNA form, the CDR3 reads TGTGCCAGCTCACCCAACAACGCAGGGGCGCACTCTGGAAACACCATATATTTT. It yields the protein CASSPNNAGAHSGNTIYF. V and J are TRBV18 and TRBJ1-3, with D possibly TRBD1 on 6 matching bases. This CDR3 has 18 amino acids. V shed 3 bases and J shed 0 bases, with 18 bases lying between them. Germline CDR1 reads KGHSH; CDR2 reads LQKENI. Together with reference TRBV18 and TRBJ1-3, the CDR3 gives the full variable domain: NAGVMQNPRHLVRRRGQEARLRCSPMKGHSHVYWYRQLPEEGLKFMVYLQKENIIDESGMPKERFSAEFPKEGPSILRIQQVVRGDSAAYFCASSPNNAGAHSGNTIYFGEGSWLTVV.

This clone was detected only once. This chain links TRBV27 with TRBJ2-3; 12 bases fit TRBD2. This CDR3 spans 16 amino acids. The V and J ends lost 2 bases and 6 bases, in that order; junction bases with no gene match: 6. Germline CDR1 and CDR2: MNHEY and SMNVEV (reference sequence). In DNA form, the CDR3 reads TGTGCCAGCAGTTTACGTACTAGCGGGGGGAGGGATACGCAGTATTTT. This codes for CASSLRTSGGRDTQYF.

The chain employs TRBV7-2 and TRBJ1-1, with 7 bases lining up with TRBD1. The germline V gene encodes CDR1 SGHTA and CDR2 FQGNSA. V dropped 5 bases and J dropped 1; count of bases not matched to a gene: 7. The CDR3 spans 15 residues. The CDR3 coding sequence is TGTGCCAGCAGCCCTAGGGGACAGTCGAACACTGAAGCTTTCTTT. Translated: CASSPRGQSNTEAFF.

V is TRBV5-1 and J is TRBJ2-7, with TRBD1 identical over 9 bases. Germline assignment: CDR1 SGHRS and CDR2 YFSETQ. V gave up 3 bases and J gave up 2 bases; unmatched junction bases: 9. This CDR3 is 16 amino acids long. CDR3 nucleotides: TGCGCCAGCAGCTGGGGGACAGGGCGAAACACCTACGAGCAGTACTTC. It is translated as CASSWGTGRNTYEQYF.

This sequence joins TRBV19 and TRBJ2-1, with D possibly called TRBD1 or TRBD2 (5 bases each). This CDR3 spans 14 amino acids. V gave up 2 bases and J gave up 5 bases, with 10 bases separating them. Germline lookup yields CDR1 LNHDA and CDR2 SQIVND (reference sequence). CDR3 sequence reads: CASSITGAHNEQFF. In nucleotides, the CDR3 is TGTGCCAGTAGTATAACCGGGGCCCACAATGAGCAGTTCTTC. Full variable domain (remainder filled in from reference TRBV19 and TRBJ2-1): DGGITQSPKYLFRKEGQNVTLSCEQNLNHDAMYWYRQDPGQGLRLIYYSQIVNDFQKGDIAEGYSVSREKKESFPLTVTSAQKNPTAFYLCASSITGAHNEQFFGPGTRLTVL.

The chain links TRBV23-1 to TRBJ2-5; weak D call: TRBD1 (5 bases). TRBV23-1 is sorted into the ORF group, with uncertain function. The CDR3 runs 17 residues. V was clipped by 6 bases and J by 4 bases, with 24 bases between them. The CDR3 nucleotides read TGCGCCAGCAGCCATTTAAGGGGCATCCCCCCTGGAGAGACCCAGTACTTC. Amino acid sequence: CASSHLRGIPPGETQYF.

The rearrangement joins TRBV6-6 to TRBJ1-5, with a weak D call TRBD1 (5 bases). The CDR3 covers 14 residues. The germline V gene encodes CDR1 MNHNY and CDR2 SVGAGI (reference sequence). V was clipped by 4 bases and J by 5 bases, with 12 bases between them. DNA of the CDR3: TGTGCCAGCAGTTCTCTCATGGGGGATCAGCCCCAGCATTTT. It is translated as CASSSLMGDQPQHF.

The chain combines TRBV6-6 with TRBJ2-2, with TRBD2 as a possible D gene (6 bases). Between the trimmed V and J ends, which lost 0 bases and 3 bases, there was a span of 11 bases. Germline lookup yields CDR1 MNHNY and CDR2 SVGAGI (reference sequence). The CDR3 sequence is 16 residues long. Written as DNA, the CDR3 is TGTGCCAGCAGTTACTCGAGCGGGCGGGACACCGGGGAGCTGTTTTTT. Its translation: CASSYSSGRDTGELFF.

J is TRBJ2-7 and V is TRBV9; TRBD2 aligns across 7 bases. J lost 0 bases, V lost 2 bases, and 5 bases had no gene match. CDR1 and CDR2 from the germline V gene are SGDLS and YYNGEE. The CDR3 is 15 amino acids. The CDR3 DNA sequence: TGTGCCAGCAGCGTGGGGAGGGGAGGCTCCTACGAGCAGTACTTC. Protein product: CASSVGRGGSYEQYF.

This clone was observed once. The gene calls are TRBV30 and TRBJ2-2; maybe TRBD2 (5 bases). CDR1 is GTSNPN, CDR2 SVGIG, per germline (reference sequence). CDR3 size: 13 residues. Trimming took off 4 bases at V and 4 bases at J, with 10 bases between the two ends. CDR3 sequence reads: CAWIGRGTGELFF. The CDR3 nucleotides read TGTGCCTGGATTGGGAGAGGCACCGGGGAGCTGTTTTTT.

Details on this clone: A much more abundant neighbour one base away suggests this may be a read error. It is unclear where the CDR3 begins or ends on the DNA, so no DNA is shown, and the CDR3 is as TCRdb lists it. This sequence joins TRBV30 and TRBJ1-5; the table's TRBD1 call for D was not verified on the DNA. The length of the CDR3 is 12 amino acids, counting both ends. CDR1 is GTSNPN, CDR2 SVGIG, per germline (reference sequence). This chain's CDR3 is CAWGPGTGPEHF.

V is TRBV5-4 and J is TRBJ1-2; 8 bases are a match to TRBD1. Germline V gene lookup returns CDR1 SGHNT and CDR2 YYREEE (reference sequence). This CDR3 contains 13 residues. V lost 5 bases and J lost 3; bases outside the gene matches: 3. Written as DNA, the CDR3 is TGTGCCAGCAGTTCGACAGGGGACTATGGCTACACCTTC. This codes for CASSSTGDYGYTF.

The chain links TRBV6-5 to TRBJ2-3; D perhaps matches TRBD1 (6 bases). Germline lookup yields CDR1 MNHEY and CDR2 SVGAGI. Trimming took 6 bases from V and 5 from J, leaving 9 bases between them. This CDR3 is 12 amino acids long. The CDR3 region is CASRSQGDTQYF. The CDR3 DNA reads TGTGCCAGCAGGTCACAGGGAGATACGCAGTATTTT.

V and J are TRBV5-6 and TRBJ2-1; unclear D gene. The CDR3 sequence is 17 residues long. Germline V gene sequence: CDR1 SGHDT, CDR2 YYEEEE. V was cut by 1 base and J by 2 bases, with 16 bases left in between. This chain's CDR3 is CASSLTQSSAPYNEQFF. CDR3 in DNA: TGTGCCAGCAGCTTGACTCAATCGTCCGCTCCCTACAATGAGCAGTTCTTC.

This clone was seen a handful of times. The chain uses TRBV30 and TRBJ2-2; 7 bases are a match to TRBD2. The CDR3 is 18 amino acids. V lost 2 bases to trimming and J lost 1 base; unmatched junction nucleotides: 13. The germline V gene encodes CDR1 GTSNPN and CDR2 SVGIG (reference sequence). The CDR3 sequence is CAWSLGDTSARNTGELFF. The CDR3 bases are TGTGCCTGGAGTTTAGGCGATACTAGCGCTCGGAACACCGGGGAGCTGTTTTTT.

The rearrangement links TRBV7-9 to TRBJ2-3; TRBD2 matches at 8 bases. The junction had 10 bases not matched to a gene; V was cut back by 5 bases and J by 0 bases. CDR3 length: 17 amino acids. Germline V lookup: CDR1 SEHNR, CDR2 FQNEAQ (reference sequence). The CDR3 DNA follows: TGTGCCAGCAGCCCCGGAACGGGACTAGTCAGCACAGATACGCAGTATTTT. It translates to CASSPGTGLVSTDTQYF.

V gene TRBV7-6 combines with J gene TRBJ2-7, with D perhaps matching TRBD2 (6 bases). Per the germline V gene, CDR1 is SGHVS and CDR2 is FNYEAQ. Trimming pared 1 base from V and 2 bases from J, leaving 6 bases between. The CDR3 extends over 13 amino acids. The CDR3 DNA is TGTGCCAGCAGCTTAGGACTAGCCTACGAGCAGTACTTC. Translating gives CASSLGLAYEQYF.

The J gene is TRBJ2-5, the V gene TRBV5-6, with a possible D match to TRBD2 (5 bases). Germline V gene lookup returns CDR1 SGHDT and CDR2 YYEEEE. This CDR3 contains 14 residues. Trimming left V 3 bases short and J 4 bases short, with 13 bases between. This CDR3 is CASSYGVGVETQYF. The CDR3 region has the DNA TGTGCCAGCAGCTACGGGGTGGGTGTAGAGACCCAGTACTTC.

This clone was counted ten times or more. This chain connects TRBV11-2 to TRBJ2-7; 11 bases align to TRBD1. Germline V gene lookup returns CDR1 SGHAT and CDR2 FQNNGV. The CDR3 has 15 residues. The V and J ends lost 5 bases and 5 bases, in that order; junction bases with no gene match: 8. In DNA, the CDR3 is TGTGCCAGCAGCCCTCGCGGGGGACAGGGGGACGAGCAGTACTTC. It encodes CASSPRGGQGDEQYF.

As concerns this clone: Other DNA variants within this sample encode the same CDR3. The chain uses TRBV7-6 and TRBJ1-1; D unclear. The germline CDR1 and CDR2 sequences are SGHVS and FNYEAQ. The V gene lost 1 base and the J gene lost 5 bases, with 8 bases spanning the gap. The length of the CDR3 is 13 residues. The CDR3 sequence: CASSLGQRTEAFF. DNA for the CDR3: TGTGCCAGCAGCTTAGGCCAGAGGACTGAAGCTTTCTTT.